The sequence of this T cell receptor (beta chain) was determined in a study of OX40 agonist ivuxolimab in advanced cancers. Study-wide points: Which antigen the expanded peripheral T cells recognized is unknown.

With respect to this clone: Its antigen is undetermined.

V was clipped by 2 bases and J by 4 bases, with 15 bases between them. The CDR3 length is 15 residues. Germline CDR1 reads SGHRS; CDR2 reads YFSETQ. Sequenced by immunoSEQ multiplex PCR; TCRdb stores in-frame clones only, minus some. The data contain approximately 23,000 clones, over 80% of them seen just once; the ten biggest clones take up 8.5% to 10%. Patients with autoimmune history or systemic immunosuppression were excluded. Peripheral blood came from all dose cohorts at three timepoints. This sample comprised CD4+ or CD8+ T cells sorted from blood, obtained in a trial of the OX40 agonist ivuxolimab. This sequence was found in an adult with an advanced solid tumor such as melanoma, head and neck, liver or kidney cancer. The J gene is TRBJ2-5, the V gene TRBV5-1, with D perhaps TRBD1 (5 bases). This CDR3 reads CASSLNQGVGETQYF. The CDR3 coding sequence is TGCGCCAGCAGCTTAAATCAGGGCGTAGGAGAGACCCAGTACTTC.